A selection of T cell receptor beta chains follows, all from one sample in a study of a mutant IDH1 vaccine in newly diagnosed glioma. No antigen has been assigned to these receptors. Libraries were prepared by immunoSEQ multiplex PCR; TCRdb keeps only in-frame clonotypes and omits some of them. This sample has some 56,000 clones, with around 75% found just once. The sequenced sample was PBMCs, obtained from a glioma patient whose treatment included an IDH1 peptide vaccine. The source of these receptors is a man aged 45-60 years with glioma. The CDR3 runs from the conserved cysteine through the conserved F or W. D genes are given only for firm matches. Size values are once, few and many counts, or a class for expanded clones, and some rows have none.

>TRBJ2-1|TRBV6-1|15|.|TRBD2
TGTGCCAGCAGGGAGACTAGCGGGGGGGCCGGTGAGCAGTTCTTC
CASRETSGGAGEQFF
>TRBJ1-5|TRBV7-8|13|.|.
TGTGCCAGCAGAAGAGGGGCAGATCAGCCCCAGCATTTT
CASRRGADQPQHF
>TRBJ1-1|TRBV2|12|.|.
TGTGCCAGCAAGGTGGAGAACACTGAAGCTTTCTTT
CASKVENTEAFF
>TRBJ2-1|TRBV5-4|15|.|.
TGTGCCAGCAGCTTGTACCGGGGGGCTCTGGATGAGCAGTTCTTC
CASSLYRGALDEQFF
>TRBJ2-7|TRBV6-5|15|.|TRBD1
TGTGCCAGCAGCAAGTTGGGACAGGGGTCATCCGAGCAGTACTTC
CASSKLGQGSSEQYF
>TRBJ1-6|TRBV2|13|.|.
TGTGCCAGCGGTAGCAGATCTAATTCACCCCTCCACTTT
CASGSRSNSPLHF
>TRBJ1-3|TRBV30|15|.|TRBD1
TGTGCCTGGAGGGACAGGGGATCCTCTGGAAACACCATATATTTT
CAWRDRGSSGNTIYF
>TRBJ2-5|TRBV18|17|.|TRBD2
TGTGCCAGCTCACCACCAGGATTAGCGGGGGGGCTTGAGACCCAGTACTTC
CASSPPGLAGGLETQYF
>TRBJ1-1|TRBV19|10|.|.
TGTGCCTCAGGGTTGACTGAAGCTTTCTTT
CASGLTEAFF
>TRBJ2-5|TRBV7-7|14|few|.
TGTGCTAGCAGCTTAGGGGGACTCAAAGAGACCCAGTACTTC
CASSLGGLKETQYF
>TRBJ1-1|TRBV28|17|once|.
TGTGCCAGCACCCTTTCAGTGGGACCCTGGTTGAGCACTGAAGCTTTCTTT
CASTLSVGPWLSTEAFF
>TRBJ1-2|TRBV9|13|.|.
TGTGCCAGCAGCAGGGGGGAAGACAACGGCTACACCTTC
CASSRGEDNGYTF
>TRBJ1-4|TRBV18|15|.|.
TGTGCCAGCTCACCCGCGACAGGACTAAATGAAAAACTGTTTTTT
CASSPATGLNEKLFF
>TRBJ2-7|TRBV4-3|16|.|.
TGCGCCAGCAGCCAAGATTGGCCAGCGTTTTCCTACGAGCAGTACTTC
CASSQDWPAFSYEQYF
>TRBJ1-1|TRBV6-1|12|few|.
TGTGCCAGCAGTGAACAGGGTACTGAAGCTTTCTTT
CASSEQGTEAFF
>TRBJ1-2|TRBV19|18|.|.
TGTGCCAGTAGTATAGACCAAGGGGGTCGATGGCAACCCTATGGCTACACCTTC
CASSIDQGGRWQPYGYTF